The present TCR beta chain was sequenced within a study of blood T cells in healthy people across ages. Looked up from germline, CDR1 is SGDLS and CDR2 is YYNGEE. CDR3 length equals 16 residues. V was pared by 0 bases and J by 3 bases, with 4 bases of the junction left unmatched. A J-beta primer mix and a sample-barcoded 5' primer were used in a second PCR of roughly 6 to 11 cycles. In TCRdb, the 5' RACE reads were re-called with MiXCR into one record per CDR3 protein. Here the sample spans 780,000 or so distinct CDR3 sequences, approximately 55% being singletons. The sequenced material came from blood. The chain carries TRBV9 and TRBJ2-7; 12 bases are shared with TRBD2. This TCR derives from a man of 80 years or more in good health. CDR3 loop: CASSVGLAGGLYEQYF. The CDR3, as DNA: TGTGCCAGCAGCGTAGGGCTAGCGGGAGGGCTCTACGAGCAGTACTTC.